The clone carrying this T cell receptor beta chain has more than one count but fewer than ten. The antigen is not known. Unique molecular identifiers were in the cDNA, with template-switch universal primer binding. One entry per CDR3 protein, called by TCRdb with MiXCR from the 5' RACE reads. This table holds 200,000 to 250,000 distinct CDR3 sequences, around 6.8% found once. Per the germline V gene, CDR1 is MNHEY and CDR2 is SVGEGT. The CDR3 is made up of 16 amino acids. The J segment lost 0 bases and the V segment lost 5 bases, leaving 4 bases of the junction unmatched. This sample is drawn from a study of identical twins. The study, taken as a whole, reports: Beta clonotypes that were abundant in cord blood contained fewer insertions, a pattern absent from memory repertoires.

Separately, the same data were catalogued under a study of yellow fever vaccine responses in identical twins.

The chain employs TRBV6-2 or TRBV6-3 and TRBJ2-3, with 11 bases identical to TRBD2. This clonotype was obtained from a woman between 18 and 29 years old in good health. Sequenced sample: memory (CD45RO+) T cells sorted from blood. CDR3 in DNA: TGTGCCAGCAGTCCTCGGACTAGCGGGAGCACAGATACGCAGTATTTT. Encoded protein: CASSPRTSGSTDTQYF.